This T cell receptor beta chain comes out of a study of T cell responses to AZD1222 COVID-19 vaccine. Germline V gene data show CDR1 as SQVTM and CDR2 as ANQGSEA. With 7 bases removed from V and 5 bases from J, the gap between germline ends came to 17 bases. The length of the CDR3 is 13 residues. Measured with immunoSEQ multiplex PCR; TCRdb has only the in-frame clones, and not every one. The repertoire consists of about 120,000 clones, with 85% to 90% occurring once and the leading ten covering roughly 12%. V is TRBV29-1 and J is TRBJ2-5; TRBD1 or TRBD2 may be the D gene (6 bases each). This TCR came from an adult in good health. The material sequenced was peripheral blood, taken on day 0 of AZD1222 vaccination. The CDR3 protein is CSAAPGARETQYF. For the CDR3, the DNA is TGCAGCGCTGCGCCGGGGGCTCGGGAGACCCAGTACTTC.